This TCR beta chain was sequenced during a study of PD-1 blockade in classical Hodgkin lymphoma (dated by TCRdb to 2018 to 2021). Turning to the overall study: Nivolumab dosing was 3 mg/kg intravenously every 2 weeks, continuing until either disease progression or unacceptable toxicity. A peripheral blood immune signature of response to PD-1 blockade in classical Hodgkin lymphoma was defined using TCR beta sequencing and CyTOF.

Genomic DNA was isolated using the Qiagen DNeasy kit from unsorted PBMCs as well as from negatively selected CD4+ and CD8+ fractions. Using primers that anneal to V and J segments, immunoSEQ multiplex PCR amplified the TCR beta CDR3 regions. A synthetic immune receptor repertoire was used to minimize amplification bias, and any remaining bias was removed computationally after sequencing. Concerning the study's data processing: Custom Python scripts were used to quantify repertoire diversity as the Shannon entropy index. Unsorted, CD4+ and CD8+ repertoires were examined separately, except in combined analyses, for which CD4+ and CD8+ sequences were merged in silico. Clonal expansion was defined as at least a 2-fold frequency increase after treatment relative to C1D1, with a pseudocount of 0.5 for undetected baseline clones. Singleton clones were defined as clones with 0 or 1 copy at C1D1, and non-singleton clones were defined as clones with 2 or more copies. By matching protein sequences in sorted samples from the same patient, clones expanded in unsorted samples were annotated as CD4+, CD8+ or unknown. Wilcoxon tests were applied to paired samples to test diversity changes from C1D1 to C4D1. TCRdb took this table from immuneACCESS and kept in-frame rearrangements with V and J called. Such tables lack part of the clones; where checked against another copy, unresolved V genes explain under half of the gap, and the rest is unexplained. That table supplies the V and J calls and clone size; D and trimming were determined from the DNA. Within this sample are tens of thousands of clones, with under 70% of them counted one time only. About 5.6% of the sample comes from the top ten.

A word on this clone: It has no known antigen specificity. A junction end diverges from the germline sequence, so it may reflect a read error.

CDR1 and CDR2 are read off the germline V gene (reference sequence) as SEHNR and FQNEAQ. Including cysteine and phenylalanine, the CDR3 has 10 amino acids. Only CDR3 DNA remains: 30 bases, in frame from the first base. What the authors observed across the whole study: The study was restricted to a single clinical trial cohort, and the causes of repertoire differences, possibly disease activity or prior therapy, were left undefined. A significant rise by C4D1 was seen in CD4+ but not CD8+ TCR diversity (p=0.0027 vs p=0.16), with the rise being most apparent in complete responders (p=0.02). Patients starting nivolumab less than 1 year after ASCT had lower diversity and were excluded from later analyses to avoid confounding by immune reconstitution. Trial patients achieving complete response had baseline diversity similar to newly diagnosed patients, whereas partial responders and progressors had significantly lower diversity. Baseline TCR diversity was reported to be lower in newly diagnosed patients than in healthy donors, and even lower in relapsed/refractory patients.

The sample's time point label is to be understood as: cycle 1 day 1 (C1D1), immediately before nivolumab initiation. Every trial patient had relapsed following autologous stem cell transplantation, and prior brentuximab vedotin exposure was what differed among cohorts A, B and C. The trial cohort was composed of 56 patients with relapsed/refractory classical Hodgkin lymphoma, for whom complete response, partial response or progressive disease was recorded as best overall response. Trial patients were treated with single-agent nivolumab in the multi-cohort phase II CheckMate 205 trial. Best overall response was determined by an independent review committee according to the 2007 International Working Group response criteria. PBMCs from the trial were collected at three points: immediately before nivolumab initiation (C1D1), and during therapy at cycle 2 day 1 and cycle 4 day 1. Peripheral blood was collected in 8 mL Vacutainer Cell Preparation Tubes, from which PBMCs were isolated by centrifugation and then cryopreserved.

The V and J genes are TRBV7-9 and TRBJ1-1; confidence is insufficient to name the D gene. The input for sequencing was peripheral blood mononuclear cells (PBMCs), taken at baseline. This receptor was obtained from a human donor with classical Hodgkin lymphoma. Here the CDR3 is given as CASSLLDFVF. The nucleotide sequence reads TGTGCCAGCAGCTTACTCGACTTTGTCTTT.